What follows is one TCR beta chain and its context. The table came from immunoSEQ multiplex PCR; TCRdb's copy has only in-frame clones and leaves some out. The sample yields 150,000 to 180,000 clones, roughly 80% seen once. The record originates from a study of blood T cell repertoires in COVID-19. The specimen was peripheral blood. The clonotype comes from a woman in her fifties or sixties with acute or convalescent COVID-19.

This CDR3 is CASNRGSYNEQFF. In DNA, the CDR3 is TGTGCCAGCAATAGGGGGTCCTACAATGAGCAGTTCTTC. The gene calls are TRBV2 and TRBJ2-1, with D tentatively TRBD1 (6 bases). The germline V gene has CDR1 SNHLY and CDR2 FYNNEI. Between the trimmed V and J ends, which lost 7 bases and 1 base, there was a span of 8 bases. The CDR3 length is 13 residues.